A selection of T cell receptor beta chains follows, all from one sample in a study of cytomegalovirus exposure and HLA in healthy donors. Generated by immunoSEQ multiplex PCR, the TCRdb table keeps only in-frame clones and is missing some. The repertoire includes about 160,000 clones, roughly 80% of them detected once, and 7% to 9.5% sits in the top ten. Input material: PBMCs. The receptors originated from a male donor in good health and CMV-seropositive. Each CDR3 is given with its conserved first and last residue.

TRBJ1-3	TRBV28	CASSGSGDTIYF
TRBJ2-1	TRBV6-1	CASSGNPGELGEQFF
TRBJ2-1	TRBV9	CASSVGGWDEQFF
TRBJ2-7	TRBV9	CASSAGPAYEQYF
TRBJ1-6	TRBV7-2	CASSYGRGGSSPLHF
TRBJ2-2	TRBV11-3	CASSPKAGTGELFF
TRBJ2-2	TRBV6-6	CASSYSGEPAGELFF
TRBJ2-2	TRBV4-1	CASSSSDFFSDAGELFF
TRBJ2-7	TRBV19	CASSKRGQGSPYEQYF
TRBJ1-2	TRBV6-5	CASSYYRGLNYGYTF
TRBJ2-7	TRBV5-6	CASSLGSVGEQYF
TRBJ2-2	TRBV5-1	CASSLRQGTGELFF
TRBJ1-1	TRBV6-5	CASSYHLGDTEAFF
TRBJ2-1	TRBV10-2	CASSGAGVAERPINEQFF
TRBJ2-2	TRBV30	CAWSSPTSGVTGELFF
TRBJ2-2	TRBV9	CASSSRTRGATGELFF
TRBJ1-5	TRBV28	CASSSWTGLDQPQHF
NA	TRBV4-3	CASSLNPSGSSYEQYF
TRBJ2-7	TRBV27	CASSFLLGLPSYEQYF
TRBJ2-7	TRBV27	CASSREHSYEQYF
TRBJ1-1	TRBV19	CASSILVRKTANTEAFF
TRBJ1-5	TRBV7-8	CASSLDRGLGNQPQHF
TRBJ1-2	TRBV4-3	CASSQDSNSNYGYTF
TRBJ2-2	TRBV6-6	CASSYDTRNTGELFF
TRBJ1-1	TRBV5-1	CASSPEGGPNTEAFF
TRBJ1-2	TRBV27	CASYAPPGQGDGYTF
TRBJ2-7	TRBV27	CASSSVYEQYF
NA	TRBV30	CAWSQGDSGSYEQYF
TRBJ2-3	TRBV18	CASSPSRNRGTDTQYF
TRBJ1-1	TRBV25-1	CASGETQNTEAFF
TRBJ2-1	TRBV7-6	CASSQEDRGRRGGNSNEQFF
TRBJ2-7	TRBV27	CASSQDASDSAYEQYF
TRBJ1-2	TRBV27	CASRRDRGAYGYTF
TRBJ1-5	TRBV6-5	CASSLAGQPQHF
TRBJ2-7	TRBV7-8	CASSSTSGGYEQYF
TRBJ1-1	TRBV27	CASSLWGRDTEAFF
TRBJ2-7	TRBV9	CASSRSDRFDEQYF
TRBJ2-5	TRBV19	CASSSPGTDETQYF
TRBJ1-5	TRBV6-1	CASSDGRGSQPQHF
TRBJ2-5	TRBV6-4	CASSSGPQGTQYF
TRBJ1-5	TRBV6-4	CASPAQGDQPQHF
TRBJ2-5	TRBV5-1	CASSLDLLQTQYF
TRBJ1-5	TRBV9	CASNQGGNQPQHF
TRBJ2-1	TRBV9	CASSVRTSSYNEQFF
TRBJ2-1	TRBV19	CASSIRQGLDEQFF
TRBJ1-2	TRBV7-9	CASSLAEAGDRGYTF